Listed below are T cell receptor beta chains from one sample, sequenced in a study of cytomegalovirus exposure and HLA in healthy donors. TCRdb keeps only in-frame clones here, not all; method: immunoSEQ multiplex PCR. The data hold around 130,000 clones, with about 78% observed a single time. Material: PBMCs. The source of these receptors is a human donor in good health. Each CDR3 is given without its conserved first and last residue. Clone size is not always given. Where it is, it says once, few, many or a class for expanded clones.

j_call v_call clone_size cdr3_aa
TRBJ1-5 TRBV2 . ASKGQGYQPQH
TRBJ2-2 TRBV2 . ASNTPNTGELF
TRBJ2-3 TRBV18 . ASSPLPGLAGVPDTQY
TRBJ2-1 TRBV7-2 . ASSLQWGLYNEQF
TRBJ1-5 TRBV5-5 . ASSLIGGSQPQH
TRBJ1-6 TRBV6-5 once ASSYVPTGYNSPLH
TRBJ2-7 TRBV28 . ASSRDRTRAEQY
TRBJ2-1 TRBV9 . ASSVGDSGSRNEQF
TRBJ1-1 TRBV21-1 . ASSAKCTLLGSNTEAF
TRBJ1-5 TRBV28 . ASSSPPGQGAGGNQPQH
TRBJ2-2 TRBV9 . ASSVRTSANTGELF
TRBJ1-6 TRBV2 . ASSLGSGQANNSPLH